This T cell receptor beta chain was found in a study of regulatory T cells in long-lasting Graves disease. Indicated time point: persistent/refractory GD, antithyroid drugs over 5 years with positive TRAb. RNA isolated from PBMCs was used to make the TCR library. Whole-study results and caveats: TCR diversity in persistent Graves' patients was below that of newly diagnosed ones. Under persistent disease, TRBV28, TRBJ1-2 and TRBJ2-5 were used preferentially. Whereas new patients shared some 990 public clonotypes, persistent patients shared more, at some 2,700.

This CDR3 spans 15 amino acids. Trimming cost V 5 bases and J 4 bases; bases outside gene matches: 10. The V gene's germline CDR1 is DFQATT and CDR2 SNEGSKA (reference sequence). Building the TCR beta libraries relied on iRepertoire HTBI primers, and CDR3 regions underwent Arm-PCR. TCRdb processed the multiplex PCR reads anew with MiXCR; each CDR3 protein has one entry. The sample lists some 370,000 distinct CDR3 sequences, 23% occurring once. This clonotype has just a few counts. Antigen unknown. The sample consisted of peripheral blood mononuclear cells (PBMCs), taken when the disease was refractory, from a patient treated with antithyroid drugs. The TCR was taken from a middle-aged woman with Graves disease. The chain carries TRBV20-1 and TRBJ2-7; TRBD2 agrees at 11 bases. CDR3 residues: CSAPAETSGKYEQYF. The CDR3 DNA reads TGCAGTGCTCCAGCTGAGACTAGCGGGAAGTACGAGCAGTACTTC.